One sample yielded the 3 T cell receptor beta chains listed below, sequenced in a study of shared clonotypes between healthy human individuals. TCRdb's copy holds only in-frame clones and misses some; the assay was immunoSEQ multiplex PCR. The data show about 120,000 clones, around 68% seen once. Sequencing was carried out using memory CD8+ T cells sorted from blood. Described subset: CD45RO+ cells pooled with CCR7-negative TemRA cells. The origin of the receptors is a woman aged 25-40 years in good health.

This rearrangement joins TRBV18 to TRBJ2-3; 7 bases fit TRBD1. V lost 3 bases and J lost 4; bases outside the gene matches: 4. CDR3 length: 14 residues. Germline-derived CDR1 and CDR2 are KGHSH and LQKENI. The CDR3 sequence: CASSPLGQADTQYF. In DNA, the CDR3 is TGTGCCAGCTCACCCCTAGGACAGGCAGATACGCAGTATTTT.

The chain recombines TRBV5-1 with TRBJ2-5; D ambiguous. Germline V CDR1 and CDR2: SGHRS, YFSETQ. The V end was cut by 4 bases, the J end by 0 bases, with 4 bases between. The CDR3 has 12 amino acids. The CDR3 nucleotides read TGCGCCAGCAGCGCAAACCAAGAGACCCAGTACTTC. It is translated as CASSANQETQYF.

The gene calls are TRBV2 and TRBJ2-4, with a possible D match to TRBD1 (7 bases). This CDR3 is built from 15 residues. V was trimmed by 7 bases and J by 9 bases, leaving 22 bases between them. The germline V gene encodes CDR1 SNHLY and CDR2 FYNNEI. The CDR3 spells CASTRRGTQGGIQYF. CDR3 DNA sequence: TGTGCCAGCACTAGACGCGGGACCCAGGGGGGCATTCAGTACTTC.